This TCR beta chain was captured in a study of persistence of HIV-infected CD4 T cells. Notes on the study in general: TCRbeta richness was lower in CMV- and Gag-responding cells than in anti-CD3/anti-CD28-responding cells.

Lysates of CMV-infected fibroblasts at approximately 10 ug/mL stimulated these cells. CD40L/CD69 double-negative CD45RO-high memory CD4+ T cells were collected. This CDR3 has 14 amino acids. Looked up from germline, CDR1 is LNHDA and CDR2 is SQIVND (reference sequence). Trimming removed 10 bases from V and 6 bases from J; junction bases left unmatched: 11. Sequencing used immunoSEQ version 4 in survey mode. The repertoire was sequenced with immunoSEQ multiplex PCR; TCRdb's copy has only in-frame clones and lacks some. This sample has roughly 41,000 clones, with 75% to 90% found just once. Worth noting for this clone: Its antigen is as yet unknown.

This chain joins TRBV19 and TRBJ2-3; TRBD2 agrees at 9 bases. The sequences come from CD4+ T cells sorted from PBMCs after approximately 19-hour stimulation, collected from a patient who received antiretroviral therapy. This clonotype was obtained from an adult man with HIV who was CMV-seropositive. The CDR3 nucleotides are TGTGCCACCGAGCGGGGGGATAGCTTGGATACGCAGTATTTT. This codes for CATERGDSLDTQYF.